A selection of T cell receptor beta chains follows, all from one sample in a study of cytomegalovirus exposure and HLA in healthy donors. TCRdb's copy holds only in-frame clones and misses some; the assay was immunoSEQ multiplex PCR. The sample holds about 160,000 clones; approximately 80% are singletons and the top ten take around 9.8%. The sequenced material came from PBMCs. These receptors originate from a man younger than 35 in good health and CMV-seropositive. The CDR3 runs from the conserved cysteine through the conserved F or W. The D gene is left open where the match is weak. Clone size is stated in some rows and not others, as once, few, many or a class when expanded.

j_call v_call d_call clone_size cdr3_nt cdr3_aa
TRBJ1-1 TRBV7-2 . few TGTGCCAGCAGCTTAGAGAGGGGGATGGGGGCAACTGAAGCTTTCTTT CASSLERGMGATEAFF
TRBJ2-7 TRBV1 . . TGCACCAGCAGCCAAGGGGTCAGGGCTAGCGGATCCTACGAGCAGTACTTC CTSSQGVRASGSYEQYF
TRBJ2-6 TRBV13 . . TGTGCCAGCAGCCTCGACAGCTCTGGGGCCAACGTCCTGACTTTC CASSLDSSGANVLTF
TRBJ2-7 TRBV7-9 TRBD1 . TGTGCCAGCAGCTCGGCAGGGGGCTTCTACGAGCAGTACTTC CASSSAGGFYEQYF
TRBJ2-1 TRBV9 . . TGTGCCAGCAGCCTGGGGACAAATCACAATGAGCAGTTCTTC CASSLGTNHNEQFF
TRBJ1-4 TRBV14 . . TGTGCCAGCAGCCAAGTCGGCGGATTTGAAAAACTGTTTTTT CASSQVGGFEKLFF
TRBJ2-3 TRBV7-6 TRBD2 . TGTGCCAGCAGCCAATTTGCAGCGGGGGCTGGCACAGATACGCAGTATTTT CASSQFAAGAGTDTQYF
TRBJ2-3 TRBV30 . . TGTGCCTGGAACCAGAGGAGCACAGATACGCAGTATTTT CAWNQRSTDTQYF
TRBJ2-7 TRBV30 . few TGTGCCTGGAGTGCCAGGGAGGTTGACGAGCAGTACTTC CAWSAREVDEQYF
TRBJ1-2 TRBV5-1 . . TGCGCCAGCAGCTTGGACTCCTCTTATGGCTACACCTTC CASSLDSSYGYTF
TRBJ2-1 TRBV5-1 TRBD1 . TGCGCCAGCAGCTTAATGGGACAGGGGGCGTACAATGAGCAGTTCTTC CASSLMGQGAYNEQFF
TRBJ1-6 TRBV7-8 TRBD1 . TGTGCCAGCAGCCTGGACAGGGGGAATTCACCCCTCCACTTT CASSLDRGNSPLHF
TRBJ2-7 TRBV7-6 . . TGTGCCAGCAGCTTGGGTTTGGGGCCCGACTACGAGCAGTACTTC CASSLGLGPDYEQYF
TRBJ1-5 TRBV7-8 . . TGTGCCAGCAGCTTAGCAGGGGTTAGCAATCAGCCCCAGCATTTT CASSLAGVSNQPQHF
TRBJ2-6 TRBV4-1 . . TGCGCCAGCAGCCGCGGAGGGATCGCTGGGGCCAACGTCCTGACTTTC CASSRGGIAGANVLTF
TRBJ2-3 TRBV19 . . TGTGCCAGTAGTATAAGAGCAGGGTCGGATACGCAGTATTTT CASSIRAGSDTQYF
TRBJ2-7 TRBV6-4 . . TGTGCCAGCAGTGGGAGGGTATATTACGAGCAGTACTTC CASSGRVYYEQYF
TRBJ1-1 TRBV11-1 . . TGTGCCAGCAGCTTAGCCCTCGGGACAAGAGCAGCTTTCTTT CASSLALGTRAAFF
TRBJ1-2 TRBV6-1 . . TGTGCCAGCAGTGACCACATCGGGGGGAACTATGGCTACACCTTC CASSDHIGGNYGYTF
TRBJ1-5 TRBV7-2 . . TGTGCCAGCAGCTTGGGAGGGCTTTATTATCAGCCCCAGCATTTT CASSLGGLYYQPQHF
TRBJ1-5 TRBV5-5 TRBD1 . TGTGCCAGCAGCCCGAGACAGGGGGCTTGGGAGTGGGATCAGCCCCAGCATTTT CASSPRQGAWEWDQPQHF
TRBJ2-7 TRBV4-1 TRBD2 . TGCGCCAGCAGCCAAGATTTTAGCGGGAATGCCTACGAGCAGTACTTC CASSQDFSGNAYEQYF
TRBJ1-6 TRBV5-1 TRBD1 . TGCGCCAGCAGCTTGGTTCCAGGGGGCCGATATTCACCCCTCCACTTT CASSLVPGGRYSPLHF
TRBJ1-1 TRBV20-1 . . TGCAGTGGACAAGTGGACACTGAAGCTTTCTTT CSGQVDTEAFF
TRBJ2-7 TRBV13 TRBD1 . TGTGCCAGCAGCTCCTACAACAGGGGGCGAGTCTACGAGCAGTACTTC CASSSYNRGRVYEQYF
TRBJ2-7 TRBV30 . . TGTGCCTGGAGTATCACGGGTCTTTACGAGCAGTACTTC CAWSITGLYEQYF
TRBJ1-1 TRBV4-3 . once TGCGCCAGCAGCCAAATTTTTAAGGGGGACATGAACACTGAAGCTTTCTTT CASSQIFKGDMNTEAFF
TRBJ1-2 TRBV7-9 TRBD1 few TGTGCCAGCAGCTTAGTGACAGGGGGGGACTATGGCTACACCTTC CASSLVTGGDYGYTF
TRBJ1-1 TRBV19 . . TGTGCCAGTAGTATAGTTCAGAGTGGGGGGAATAAAGAAGCTTTCTTT CASSIVQSGGNKEAFF
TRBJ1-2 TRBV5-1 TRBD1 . TGCGCCAGCACCTCCCGGCAGGGGGCTGATGGCTACACCTTC CASTSRQGADGYTF
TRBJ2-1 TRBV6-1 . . TGTGCCAGCAGTGAATTTATAGCGCCAACCTACAATGAGCAGTTCTTC CASSEFIAPTYNEQFF
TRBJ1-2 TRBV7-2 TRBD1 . TGTGCCAGCAGCCCCCGGACAGGGTCAGATGGTGGCTACACCTTC CASSPRTGSDGGYTF
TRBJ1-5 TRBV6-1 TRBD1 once TGTGCCAGCAGAACAGGGGGTGGGGATCAGCCCCAGCATTTT CASRTGGGDQPQHF
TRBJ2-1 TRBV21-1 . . TGTGCCAGCACTTATCTCAATGAGCAGTTCTTC CASTYLNEQFF
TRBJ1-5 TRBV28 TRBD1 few TGTGCCAGCAGTCCAGACCTAGGGGGCCATCAGCCCCAGCATTTT CASSPDLGGHQPQHF
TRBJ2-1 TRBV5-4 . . TGTGCCAGCAGCCCGAGGGGGTACAATGAGCAGTTCTTC CASSPRGYNEQFF
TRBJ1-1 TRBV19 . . TGTGCCAGTAGTATAGCTCCGGGACTCCACCCCACTGAAGCTTTCTTT CASSIAPGLHPTEAFF
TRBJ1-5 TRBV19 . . TGTGCCAGTGGGATACAGGGTGATCAGCCCCAGCATTTT CASGIQGDQPQHF